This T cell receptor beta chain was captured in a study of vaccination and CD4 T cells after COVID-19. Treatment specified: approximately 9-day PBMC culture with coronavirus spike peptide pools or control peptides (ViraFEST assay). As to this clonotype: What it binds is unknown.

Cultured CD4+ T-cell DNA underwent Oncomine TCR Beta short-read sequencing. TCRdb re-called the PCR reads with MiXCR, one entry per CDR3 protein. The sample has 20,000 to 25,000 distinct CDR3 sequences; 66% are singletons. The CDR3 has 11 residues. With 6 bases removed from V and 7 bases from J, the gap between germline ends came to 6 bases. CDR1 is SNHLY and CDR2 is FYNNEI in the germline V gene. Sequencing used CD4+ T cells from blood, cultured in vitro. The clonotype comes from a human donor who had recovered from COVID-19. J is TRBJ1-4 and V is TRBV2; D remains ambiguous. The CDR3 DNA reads TGTGCCAGCAGGACATTTGAAAAACTGTTTTTT. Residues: CASRTFEKLFF. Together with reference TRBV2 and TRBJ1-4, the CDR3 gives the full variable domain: EPEVTQTPSHQVTQMGQEVILRCVPISNHLYFYWYRQILGQKVEFLVSFYNNEISEKSEIFDDQFSVERPDGSNFTLKIRSTKLEDSAMYFCASRTFEKLFFGSGTQLSVL.